This T cell receptor beta chain comes out of a study of blood T cells in healthy people across ages. Then a second PCR, running roughly 7 to 11 cycles, was carried out with a sample-barcoded 5' primer and a J-beta primer mix. A single record per CDR3 protein comes from TCRdb applying MiXCR to the 5' RACE reads. The data show almost 1 million distinct CDR3 sequences, 51% seen once. This CDR3 has 13 amino acids. Per germline, CDR1 DFQATT and CDR2 SNEGSKA (reference sequence). The V and J ends lost 2 bases and 4 bases respectively, with 10 bases between them. This clonotype was picked up a small number of times.

Input material: blood. This chain joins TRBV20-1 and TRBJ2-3; D remains ambiguous. The source is a woman aged 55-75 years in good health. The chain's CDR3 is CSARHQAADTQYF. The CDR3 bases are TGCAGTGCTAGACACCAGGCGGCAGATACGCAGTATTTT.